The clone carrying this TCR beta chain was seen more than once but under ten times. Its antigen is not identified. This entry is derived from a study of T cell repertoires in cytomegalovirus infection. TCRdb ran MiXCR on the reads and lists one entry per CDR3 protein. The sample has more than 40,000 distinct CDR3 sequences, 20% to 25% seen once. The sequenced sample was CD8+ T cells from cultured PBMCs, obtained from culture after CMV antigen stimulation. The clonotype was recovered from a human donor in good health (CMV status not recorded). Some clones in this sample may be carry-over from other donors' samples.

CDR3 bases: TGTGCCAGCAGCTTAAACAGTAATCAGCCCCAGCATTTT. Protein sequence: CASSLNSNQPQHF. The chain couples TRBV7-2 to TRBJ1-5, with D unclear. The length of the CDR3 is 13 residues. Germline lookup yields CDR1 SGHTA and CDR2 FQGNSA. The V and J ends lost 2 bases and 4 bases respectively, with 6 bases between them. The full variable domain, completed using reference TRBV7-2 and TRBJ1-5, is GAGVSQSPSNKVTEKGKDVELRCDPISGHTALYWYRQSLGQGLEFLIYFQGNSAPDKSGLPSDRFSAERTGGSVSTLTIQRTQQEDSAVYLCASSLNSNQPQHFGDGTRLSIL.